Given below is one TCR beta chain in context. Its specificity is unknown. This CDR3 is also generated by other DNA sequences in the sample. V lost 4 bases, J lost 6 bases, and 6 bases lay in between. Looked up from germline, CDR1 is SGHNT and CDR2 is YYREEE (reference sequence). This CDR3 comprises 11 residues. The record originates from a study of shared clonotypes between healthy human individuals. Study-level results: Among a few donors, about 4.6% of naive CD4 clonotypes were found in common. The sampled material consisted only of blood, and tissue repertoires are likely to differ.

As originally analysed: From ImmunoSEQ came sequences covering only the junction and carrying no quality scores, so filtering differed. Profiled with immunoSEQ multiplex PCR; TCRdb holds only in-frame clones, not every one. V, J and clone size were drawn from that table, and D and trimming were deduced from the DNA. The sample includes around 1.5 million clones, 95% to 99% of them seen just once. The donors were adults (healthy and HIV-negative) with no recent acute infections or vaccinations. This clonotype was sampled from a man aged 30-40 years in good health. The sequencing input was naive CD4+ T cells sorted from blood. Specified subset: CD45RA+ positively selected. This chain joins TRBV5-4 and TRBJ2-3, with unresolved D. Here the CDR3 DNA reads TGTGCCAGCAGCCGAGGCGATACGCAGTATTTT. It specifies CASSRGDTQYF.